This passage covers 29 T cell receptor beta chains from one sample sequenced in a study of blood T cell repertoires in COVID-19. The repertoire was sequenced with immunoSEQ multiplex PCR; TCRdb's copy has only in-frame clones and lacks some. This table has more than 80,000 clones, approximately 80% appearing once. The specimen was peripheral blood. These receptors were collected from a human donor in a cohort sampled during active COVID-19.

The chain combines TRBV27 with TRBJ1-1; 9 bases are a match to TRBD1. CDR3 length: 16 amino acids. The junction had 11 bases not matched to a gene; V was cut back by 5 bases and J by 4 bases. From germline, CDR1 is MNHEY and CDR2 SMNVEV (reference sequence). The CDR3 nucleotides read TGTGCCAGCAGTCCAAGGAACAGGGGGCGGGTCACTGAAGCTTTCTTT. Protein: CASSPRNRGRVTEAFF.

The chain employs TRBV19 and TRBJ2-1; TRBD2 aligns across 10 bases. The germline CDR1 and CDR2 sequences are LNHDA and SQIVND (reference sequence). The V gene end was trimmed by 7 bases and the J gene end by 0 bases; junction bases not matched to a gene: 12. The length of the CDR3 is 18 residues. The CDR3 reads CASTLEASGGSSYNEQFF. Written as DNA, the CDR3 is TGTGCCAGTACCCTGGAGGCTAGCGGGGGTAGCTCCTACAATGAGCAGTTCTTC.

The chain joins TRBV13 to TRBJ1-1; D is perhaps TRBD1 (6 bases). CDR3 length equals 16 residues. Germline values: CDR1 PRHDT, CDR2 FYEKMQ (reference sequence). V lost 3 bases and J 3 bases, leaving 17 bases between the germline ends. CDR3 amino acids: CASSFRGAGADTEAFF. DNA for the CDR3: TGTGCCAGCAGCTTTAGGGGAGCAGGGGCGGACACTGAAGCTTTCTTT.

This clone turned up a few times. V usage is TRBV6-5 and J usage is TRBJ2-7, with 9 bases matching TRBD1. CDR3 length: 15 amino acids. The J segment lost 6 bases and the V segment lost 7 bases, leaving 13 bases of the junction unmatched. Per the germline V gene, CDR1 is MNHEY and CDR2 is SVGAGI. The CDR3 is CASTLAGQGRVEQYF. DNA of the CDR3: TGTGCCAGCACCCTGGCGGGACAGGGACGGGTCGAGCAGTACTTC.

V and J are TRBV29-1 and TRBJ1-1; maybe TRBD1 (5 bases). Trimming removed 7 bases from V and 12 bases from J, with 18 bases in between. Looked up from germline, CDR1 is SQVTM and CDR2 is ANQGSEA. This CDR3 is built from 11 residues. The CDR3 region is CSGKTDPITFF. For the CDR3, the DNA is TGCAGCGGAAAGACAGACCCCATTACTTTCTTT.

The V and J genes are TRBV28 and TRBJ2-1; a possible D gene is TRBD2 (5 bases). The V end lost 2 bases, the J end lost 0 bases, and 8 bases lay between the germline ends. The CDR3 runs 15 residues. CDR1 is MDHEN and CDR2 is SYDVKM in the germline V gene. DNA of the CDR3: TGTGCCAGCAGTTTAATAGGGAGCTCCTACAATGAGCAGTTCTTC. It yields the protein CASSLIGSSYNEQFF.

This clone was seen a few times. V and J are TRBV11-2 and TRBJ2-1; TRBD2 matches at 7 bases. CDR1 and CDR2 (germline): SGHAT, FQNNGV. The V and J ends lost 5 bases and 7 bases, in that order; junction bases with no gene match: 11. The CDR3 length is 15 residues. This CDR3 is CASSRGLAGVNEQFF. In nucleotides, the CDR3 is TGTGCCAGCAGCAGGGGACTCGCGGGGGTGAATGAGCAGTTCTTC.

The chain recombines TRBV15 with TRBJ2-3; 9 nucleotides match TRBD2. Germline assignment: CDR1 LNHNV and CDR2 YYDKDF (reference sequence). The CDR3 runs to 16 residues. The ends lost 0 bases at V and 7 bases at J; junction bases unmatched: 8. The DNA of the CDR3 is TGTGCCACCAGCAGAGATCCTGCGGGGGGGCTTAATACGCAGTATTTT. Translation: CATSRDPAGGLNTQYF.

The V and J genes are TRBV2 and TRBJ2-1; 11 bases line up with TRBD2. V dropped 5 bases and J dropped 6; count of bases not matched to a gene: 9. Germline-derived CDR1 and CDR2 are SNHLY and FYNNEI. The length of the CDR3 is 16 residues. This CDR3 is CASSRTTSGRANEQFF. CDR3 in DNA: TGTGCCAGCAGTCGGACAACTAGCGGGAGAGCCAATGAGCAGTTCTTC.

This clone came up once. V and J are TRBV6-2 or TRBV6-3 and TRBJ2-2; maybe TRBD2 (6 bases). V dropped 6 bases and J dropped 2 bases, with 13 bases sitting between them. Germline V gives CDR1 MNHEY, CDR2 SVGEGT. The CDR3 contains 15 residues. The DNA of the CDR3 is TGTGCCAGCAGCCGCGGGACGGTTAACACCGGGGAGCTGTTTTTT. It yields the protein CASSRGTVNTGELFF.

The chain is built from TRBV18 and TRBJ1-1; 7 nucleotides agree with TRBD1. The CDR3 runs to 17 residues. In germline, CDR1 is KGHSH, CDR2 LQKENI. The junction had 9 bases not matched to a gene; V was cut back by 2 bases and J by 0 bases. CDR3 sequence reads: CASSPNLGGLMNTEAFF. In nucleotides, the CDR3 is TGTGCCAGCTCACCAAATCTAGGGGGCCTCATGAACACTGAAGCTTTCTTT. Full variable domain (remainder filled in from reference TRBV18 and TRBJ1-1): NAGVMQNPRHLVRRRGQEARLRCSPMKGHSHVYWYRQLPEEGLKFMVYLQKENIIDESGMPKERFSAEFPKEGPSILRIQQVVRGDSAAYFCASSPNLGGLMNTEAFFGQGTRLTVV.

The chain combines TRBV5-1 with TRBJ1-6; D call uncertain. The CDR3 runs to 16 residues. CDR1 is SGHRS, CDR2 YFSETQ, per germline. Between the trimmed V and J ends, which lost 0 bases and 5 bases, there was a span of 12 bases. The CDR3 coding sequence is TGCGCCAGCAGCTTGGGGGGATCGGAGGATAATTCACCCCTCCACTTT. It codes for CASSLGGSEDNSPLHF.

The rearrangement links TRBV24-1 to TRBJ2-2; D perhaps matches TRBD2 (7 bases). CDR1 is KGHDR, CDR2 SFDVKD, per germline. The CDR3 runs to 18 residues. Trimming left V 5 bases short and J 5 bases short, with 23 bases between. In DNA, the CDR3 is TGTGCCACCAGTGCGGGGCTACTTGGGGGGGCGATAACCGGGGAGCTGTTTTTT. This sequence encodes CATSAGLLGGAITGELFF.

V is TRBV29-1 and J is TRBJ1-1; the D gene is possibly TRBD1 (5 bases). V dropped 0 bases and J dropped 7 bases, with 21 bases sitting between them. Germline V gene sequence: CDR1 SQVTM, CDR2 ANQGSEA. The length of the CDR3 is 16 residues. Here the CDR3 DNA reads TGCAGCGTTGAAGATTACGTTGGTAGGGGTAATATTGAAGCTTTCTTT. Translation: CSVEDYVGRGNIEAFF.

The rearrangement joins TRBV18 to TRBJ2-3, with D tentatively TRBD2 (5 bases). The V gene's germline CDR1 is KGHSH and CDR2 LQKENI. CDR3 length equals 14 residues. Trimming cost V 0 bases and J 4 bases, with 8 bases left between them. CDR3 bases: TGTGCCAGCTCACCACCGGCGGGTTCAGATACGCAGTATTTT. The encoded protein is CASSPPAGSDTQYF.

The V gene is TRBV9, the J gene TRBJ1-2; 7 bases are a match to TRBD1. The germline V gene encodes CDR1 SGDLS and CDR2 YYNGEE. The CDR3 loop spans 13 amino acids. Losses at the gene ends were 4 bases for V and 8 bases for J; bases not matched to a gene: 8. The CDR3 protein is CASSPRQGRGYTF. In DNA form, the CDR3 reads TGTGCCAGCAGCCCAAGACAGGGACGAGGCTACACCTTC. Complete variable domain (other parts from reference TRBV9 and TRBJ1-2): DSGVTQTPKHLITATGQRVTLRCSPRSGDLSVYWYQQSLDQGLQFLIQYYNGEERAKGNILERFSAQQFPDLHSELNLSSLELGDSALYFCASSPRQGRGYTFGSGTRLTVV.

The chain employs TRBV18 and TRBJ1-6, with TRBD1 matching 9 bases. CDR3 length: 15 amino acids. Germline V lookup: CDR1 KGHSH, CDR2 LQKENI. V shed 5 bases, J shed 8 bases, and the junction held 7 bases outside the gene matches. CDR3: CASSANRGRDSPLHF. CDR3 DNA sequence: TGTGCCAGCTCAGCGAACAGGGGGCGGGATTCACCCCTCCACTTT. The whole variable domain, filled in from reference TRBV18 and TRBJ1-6, reads NAGVMQNPRHLVRRRGQEARLRCSPMKGHSHVYWYRQLPEEGLKFMVYLQKENIIDESGMPKERFSAEFPKEGPSILRIQQVVRGDSAAYFCASSANRGRDSPLHFGNGTRLTVT.

The rearrangement joins TRBV3-1 (or the pseudogene TRBV3-2) to TRBJ1-1; 7 nucleotides align to TRBD1. After removal of 1 base from V and 10 bases from J, the junction contained 6 bases not matched to a gene. Germline CDR1 is LGHDT and CDR2 is YNNKEL (reference sequence). The CDR3 totals 13 residues. In DNA form, the CDR3 reads TGTGCCAGCAGCCAAGGAAATAACAGGGGAGCTTTCTTT. Residues: CASSQGNNRGAFF.

This clone was detected a few times. This sequence joins TRBV6-5 and TRBJ2-5, with 7 bases that match TRBD1. The V and J ends lost 5 bases and 4 bases, in that order; junction bases with no gene match: 7. The CDR3 spans 14 residues. The germline V gene encodes CDR1 MNHEY and CDR2 SVGAGI. In nucleotides, the CDR3 is TGTGCCAGCAGTCCAGGGGGAAAAGGAGAGACCCAGTACTTC. Its translation is CASSPGGKGETQYF.

This clone was counted between two and nine times. J is TRBJ2-7 and V is TRBV18; TRBD1 is a possible D gene (5 bases). CDR1 and CDR2 from the germline V gene are KGHSH and LQKENI. The CDR3 contains 14 residues. Trimming took off 4 bases at V and 1 base at J, with 11 bases between the two ends. The chain's CDR3 is CASSQGAASYEQYF. The CDR3 DNA is TGTGCCAGCTCACAAGGGGCCGCATCCTACGAGCAGTACTTC.

The V call is TRBV5-1, the J call TRBJ2-1, with 14 positions matching TRBD2. V was clipped by 3 bases and J by 0 bases; unmatched bases: 8. CDR1 is SGHRS and CDR2 is YFSETQ in the germline V gene. The CDR3 is 19 amino acids. CDR3 DNA sequence: TGCGCCAGCAGCTCGGGACTAGCGGGAGTCGTAAGCTCCTACAATGAGCAGTTCTTC. It translates to CASSSGLAGVVSSYNEQFF.

V usage is TRBV2 and J usage is TRBJ2-3; 13 nucleotides match TRBD2. CDR3 length equals 19 residues. The V segment lost 6 bases and the J segment 6 bases; nucleotides outside the gene matches: 18. In germline, CDR1 is SNHLY, CDR2 FYNNEI. The CDR3 region is CASSELRTSGSLKFDTQYF. CDR3 DNA: TGTGCCAGCAGCGAATTAAGGACTAGCGGGAGCCTTAAGTTTGATACGCAGTATTTT.

The rearrangement joins TRBV4-1 to TRBJ1-5; tentative D call: TRBD1 (6 bases). The CDR3 has 17 residues. Germline CDR1 reads MGHRA; CDR2 reads YSYEKL. The V end was cut by 1 base, the J end by 6 bases, with 19 bases between. CDR3 in DNA: TGCGCCAGCAGCCAAGGTCTAAGAGTACAGGGTGGTCAGCCCCAGCATTTT. Its translation is CASSQGLRVQGGQPQHF.

This sequence joins TRBV4-2 and TRBJ1-1; D not certain. Trimming took 0 bases from V and 2 from J, leaving 10 bases between them. Germline assignment: CDR1 LGHNA and CDR2 YNFKEQ. This CDR3 is built from 15 residues. The CDR3 reads CASSQDLAVNTEAFF. CDR3 DNA sequence: TGTGCCAGCAGCCAAGATTTGGCAGTAAACACTGAAGCTTTCTTT.

This sequence joins TRBV6-1 and TRBJ2-5; 11 bases agree with TRBD1. The CDR3 length is 19 residues. The germline V gene encodes CDR1 MNHNS and CDR2 SASEGT. Trimming at V came to 4 bases and at J to 9 bases, leaving 22 bases not matched to a gene. The CDR3 DNA follows: TGTGCCAGCAGTGGAACTCCGGGACAGGGGGACCGACCCTCAAGAGCCCAGTACTTC. Its protein is CASSGTPGQGDRPSRAQYF.

The V gene is TRBV6-5, the J gene TRBJ2-3; 7 bases match TRBD2. V lost 8 bases, J lost 2 bases, and 7 bases stayed unmatched. The germline V gene has CDR1 MNHEY and CDR2 SVGAGI. This CDR3 comprises 14 residues. The CDR3 reads CASWGGGLTDTQYF. The CDR3 DNA follows: TGTGCCAGCTGGGGCGGGGGACTCACAGATACGCAGTATTTT.

This clone was seen only once. CDR3 nucleotide sequence: TGCGCCAGCAGTGAGTCGGCAGGGCGAAACATTCAGTACTTC. Translation: CASSESAGRNIQYF. The chain combines TRBV10-1 with TRBJ2-4, with D possibly matching TRBD1 (5 bases). With 0 bases removed from V and 6 bases from J, the gap between germline ends came to 9 bases. The CDR3 runs 14 residues. Germline assignment: CDR1 WNHNN and CDR2 SYGVQD (reference sequence).

This clone was recorded only once. The chain has TRBV2 and TRBJ2-3, with 9 bases that match TRBD2. The CDR3 spans 15 residues. CDR1 and CDR2 (germline): SNHLY, FYNNEI. Trimming took 7 bases from V and 2 from J; bases not matched to a gene: 7. The DNA of the CDR3 is TGTGCCAGCAAAAAGGCTAGCGGGACCACAGATACGCAGTATTTT. Protein: CASKKASGTTDTQYF.

The rearrangement joins TRBV4-1 to TRBJ1-2, with TRBD1 matching over 10 bases. Trimming cost V 1 base and J 6 bases; bases outside gene matches: 5. Germline CDR1 reads MGHRA; CDR2 reads YSYEKL. The CDR3 has 15 residues. CDR3 coding DNA: TGCGCCAGCAGCCAAGTAGGGACAGGGGTCCATGGCTACACCTTC. Translated: CASSQVGTGVHGYTF.